This T cell receptor beta chain was found in a study of blood T cells in healthy people across ages. Germline V gene data show CDR1 as MNHEY and CDR2 as SMNVEV (reference sequence). Losses at the gene ends were 5 bases for V and 3 bases for J; bases not matched to a gene: 3. The CDR3 extends over 14 amino acids. A J-beta primer mix and a sample-barcoded 5' primer were used in a second PCR of about 6 to 12 cycles. TCRdb recomputed calls from the 5' RACE reads with MiXCR, one row per CDR3 protein. The data show approximately 730,000 distinct CDR3 sequences, 53% seen once. This clonotype was seen repeatedly, ten times or more.

Sequencing was performed on blood. The sequence was collected from a man older than 75 in good health. The rearrangement joins TRBV27 to TRBJ2-3, with 9 bases lining up with TRBD1. The CDR3 loop reads CASSLGQGTDTQYF. In nucleotides, the CDR3 is TGTGCCAGCAGTCTGGGACAGGGAACAGATACGCAGTATTTT.